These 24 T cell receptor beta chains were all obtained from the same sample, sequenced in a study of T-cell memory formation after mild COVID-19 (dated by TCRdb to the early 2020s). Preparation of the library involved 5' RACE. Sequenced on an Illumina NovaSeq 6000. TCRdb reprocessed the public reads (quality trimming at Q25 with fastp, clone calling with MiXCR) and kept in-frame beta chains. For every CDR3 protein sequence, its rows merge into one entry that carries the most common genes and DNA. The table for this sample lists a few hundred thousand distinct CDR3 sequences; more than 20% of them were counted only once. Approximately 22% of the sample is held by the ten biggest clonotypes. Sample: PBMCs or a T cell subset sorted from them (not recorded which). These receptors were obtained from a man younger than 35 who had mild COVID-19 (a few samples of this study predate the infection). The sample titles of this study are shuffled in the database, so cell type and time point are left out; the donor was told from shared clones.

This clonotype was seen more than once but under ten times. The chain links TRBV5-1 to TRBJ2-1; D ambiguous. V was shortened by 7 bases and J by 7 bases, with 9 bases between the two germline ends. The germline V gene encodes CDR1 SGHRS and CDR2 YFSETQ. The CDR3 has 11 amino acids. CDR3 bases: TGCGCCAGCGGAATCAATAATGAGCAGTTCTTC. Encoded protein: CASGINNEQFF. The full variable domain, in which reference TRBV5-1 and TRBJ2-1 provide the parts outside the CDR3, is KAGVTQTPRYLIKTRGQQVTLSCSPISGHRSVSWYQQTPGQGLQFLFEYFSETQRNKGNFPGRFSGRQFSNSRSEMNVSTLELGDSALYLCASGINNEQFFGPGTRLTVL.

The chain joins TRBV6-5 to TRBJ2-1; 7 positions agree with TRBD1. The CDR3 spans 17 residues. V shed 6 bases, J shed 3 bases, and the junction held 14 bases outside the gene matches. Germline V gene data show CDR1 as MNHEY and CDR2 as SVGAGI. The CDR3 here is CASRPHIDRVLYNEQFF. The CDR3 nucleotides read TGTGCCAGCAGACCCCACATAGACAGGGTACTCTACAATGAGCAGTTCTTC.

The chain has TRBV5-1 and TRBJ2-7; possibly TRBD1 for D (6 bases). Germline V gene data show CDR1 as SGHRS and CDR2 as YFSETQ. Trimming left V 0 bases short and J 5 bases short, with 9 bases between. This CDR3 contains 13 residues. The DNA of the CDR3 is TGCGCCAGCAGCTTGGGCAGGGGCCACGAGCAGTACTTC. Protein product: CASSLGRGHEQYF.

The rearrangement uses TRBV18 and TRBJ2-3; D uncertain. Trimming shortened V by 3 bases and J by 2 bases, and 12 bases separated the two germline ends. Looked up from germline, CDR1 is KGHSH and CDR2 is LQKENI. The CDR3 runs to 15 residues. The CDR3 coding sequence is TGTGCCAGCTCACCCAATCGGTTCCACACAGATACGCAGTATTTT. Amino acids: CASSPNRFHTDTQYF.

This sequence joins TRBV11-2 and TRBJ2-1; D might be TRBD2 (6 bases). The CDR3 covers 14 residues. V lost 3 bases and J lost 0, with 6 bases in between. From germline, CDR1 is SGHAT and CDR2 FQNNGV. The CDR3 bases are TGTGCCAGCAGCTTCGGGAGCTCCTACAATGAGCAGTTCTTC. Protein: CASSFGSSYNEQFF. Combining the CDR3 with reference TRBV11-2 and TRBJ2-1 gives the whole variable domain EAGVAQSPRYKIIEKRQSVAFWCNPISGHATLYWYQQILGQGPKLLIQFQNNGVVDDSQLPKDRFSAERLKGVDSTLKIQPAKLEDSAVYLCASSFGSSYNEQFFGPGTRLTVL.

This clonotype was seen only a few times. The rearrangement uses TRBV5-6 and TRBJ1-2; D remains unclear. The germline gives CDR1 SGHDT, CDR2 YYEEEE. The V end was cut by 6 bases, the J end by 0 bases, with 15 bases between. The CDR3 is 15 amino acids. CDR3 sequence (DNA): TGTGCCAGCACCGATCCTCATGGAGCTAACTATGGCTACACCTTC. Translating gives CASTDPHGANYGYTF.

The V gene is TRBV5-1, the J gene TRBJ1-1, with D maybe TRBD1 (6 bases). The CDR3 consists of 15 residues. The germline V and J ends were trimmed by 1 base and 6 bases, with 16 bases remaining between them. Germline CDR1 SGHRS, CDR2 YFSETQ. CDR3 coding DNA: TGCGCCAGCAGCTTGACGGACAGTGGGTCTGCTGAAGCTTTCTTT. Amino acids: CASSLTDSGSAEAFF. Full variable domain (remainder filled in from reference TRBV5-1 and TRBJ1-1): KAGVTQTPRYLIKTRGQQVTLSCSPISGHRSVSWYQQTPGQGLQFLFEYFSETQRNKGNFPGRFSGRQFSNSRSEMNVSTLELGDSALYLCASSLTDSGSAEAFFGQGTRLTVV.

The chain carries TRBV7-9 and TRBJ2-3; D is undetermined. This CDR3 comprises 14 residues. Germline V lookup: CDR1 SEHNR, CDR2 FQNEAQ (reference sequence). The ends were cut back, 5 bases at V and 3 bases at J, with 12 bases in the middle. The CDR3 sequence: CASSLGRFTDTQYF. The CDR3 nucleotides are TGTGCCAGCAGCCTAGGGCGATTTACAGATACGCAGTATTTT.

This chain's CDR3 is CASSQDLAESYNEQFF. CDR3 DNA: TGTGCCAGCAGCCAAGATCTTGCAGAGTCCTACAATGAGCAGTTCTTC. The rearrangement links TRBV4-2 to TRBJ2-1; D unclear. Germline-derived CDR1 and CDR2 are LGHNA and YNFKEQ. Trimming cost V 0 bases and J 1 base, with 10 bases left between them. The CDR3 runs 16 residues.

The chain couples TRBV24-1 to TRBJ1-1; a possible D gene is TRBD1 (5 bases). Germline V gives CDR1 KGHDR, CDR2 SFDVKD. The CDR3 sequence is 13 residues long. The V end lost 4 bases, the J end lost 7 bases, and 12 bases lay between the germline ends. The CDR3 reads CATSDGPGFEAFF. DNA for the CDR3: TGTGCCACCAGTGACGGGCCAGGGTTTGAAGCTTTCTTT.

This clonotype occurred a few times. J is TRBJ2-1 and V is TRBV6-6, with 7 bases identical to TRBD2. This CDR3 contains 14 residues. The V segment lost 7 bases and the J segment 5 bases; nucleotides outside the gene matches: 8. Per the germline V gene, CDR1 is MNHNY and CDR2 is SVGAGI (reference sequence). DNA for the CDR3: TGTGCCAGCAACCGAGCGGGGCCCCACAATGAGCAGTTCTTC. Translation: CASNRAGPHNEQFF.

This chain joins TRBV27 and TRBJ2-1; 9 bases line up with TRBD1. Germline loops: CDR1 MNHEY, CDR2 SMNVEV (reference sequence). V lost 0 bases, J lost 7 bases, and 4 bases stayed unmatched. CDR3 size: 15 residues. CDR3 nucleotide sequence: TGTGCCAGCAGTTTATCGGACAGGGGACTAAATGAGCAGTTCTTC. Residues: CASSLSDRGLNEQFF.

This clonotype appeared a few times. The CDR3 DNA reads as TGTGCCAGCAGCCCGACAGGGCCGATGGACCATGAGCAGTTCTTC. The encoded protein is CASSPTGPMDHEQFF. The V call is TRBV7-3, the J call TRBJ2-1; 7 bases fit TRBD1. Unmatched junction bases numbered 12, after V lost 5 bases and J lost 8 bases. This CDR3 comprises 15 residues. CDR1 is SGHTA and CDR2 is FQGTGA in the germline V gene.

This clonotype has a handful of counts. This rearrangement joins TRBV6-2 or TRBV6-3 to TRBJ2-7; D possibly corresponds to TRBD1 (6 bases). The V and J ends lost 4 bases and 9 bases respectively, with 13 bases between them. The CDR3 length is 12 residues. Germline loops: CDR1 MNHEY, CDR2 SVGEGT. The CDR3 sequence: CASSSTGTTQYV. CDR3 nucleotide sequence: TGTGCCAGCAGTTCAACCGGGACAACGCAGTACGTC.

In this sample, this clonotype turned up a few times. The CDR3 sequence: CASSVDRRRLAYTDTQYF. The CDR3 DNA reads TGTGCCAGCAGTGTGGACAGGCGTAGGCTCGCCTACACAGATACGCAGTATTTT. The rearrangement links TRBV2 to TRBJ2-3; 7 nucleotides agree with TRBD1. Germline V CDR1 and CDR2: SNHLY, FYNNEI. The CDR3 runs to 18 residues. V was clipped by 4 bases and J by 2 bases; unmatched bases: 15.

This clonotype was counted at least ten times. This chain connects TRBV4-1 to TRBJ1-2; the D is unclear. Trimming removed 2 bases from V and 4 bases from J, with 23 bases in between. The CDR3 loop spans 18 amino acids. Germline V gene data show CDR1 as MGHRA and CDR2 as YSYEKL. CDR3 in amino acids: CASSQTYPQVLVGYGYTF. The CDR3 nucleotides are TGCGCCAGCAGCCAAACGTACCCTCAGGTGCTAGTTGGCTATGGCTACACCTTC.

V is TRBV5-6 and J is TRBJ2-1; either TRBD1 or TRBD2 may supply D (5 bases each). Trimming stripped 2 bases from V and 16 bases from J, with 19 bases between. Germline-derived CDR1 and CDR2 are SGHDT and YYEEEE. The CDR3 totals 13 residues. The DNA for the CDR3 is TGTGCCAGCAGCTTCACGGCCGGGACCCGGGGATTCTTC. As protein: CASSFTAGTRGFF.

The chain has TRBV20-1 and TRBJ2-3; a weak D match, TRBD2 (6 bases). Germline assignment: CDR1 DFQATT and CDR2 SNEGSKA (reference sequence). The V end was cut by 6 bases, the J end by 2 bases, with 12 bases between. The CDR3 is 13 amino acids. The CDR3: CSASSGLTDTQYF. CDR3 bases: TGCAGTGCGAGTAGCGGACTCACAGATACGCAGTATTTT.

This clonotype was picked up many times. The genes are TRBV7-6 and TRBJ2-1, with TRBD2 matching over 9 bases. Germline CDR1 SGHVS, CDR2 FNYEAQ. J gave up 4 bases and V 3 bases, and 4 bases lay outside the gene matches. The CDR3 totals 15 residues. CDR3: CASSFSGGSYNEQFF. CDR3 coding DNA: TGTGCCAGCAGCTTTAGCGGGGGCTCGTACAATGAGCAGTTCTTC.

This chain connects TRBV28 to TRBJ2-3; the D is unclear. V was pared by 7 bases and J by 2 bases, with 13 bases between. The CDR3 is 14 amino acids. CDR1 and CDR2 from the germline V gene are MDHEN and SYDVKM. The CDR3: CASKPGTHTDTQYF. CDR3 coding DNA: TGTGCCAGCAAGCCCGGCACCCACACAGATACGCAGTATTTT.

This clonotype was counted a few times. DNA for the CDR3: TGTGCCAGTAGTCCCGATAGTCGGACCTATGGCTACACCTTC. Encoded protein: CASSPDSRTYGYTF. The chain uses TRBV19 and TRBJ1-2; D call uncertain. The germline V gene has CDR1 LNHDA and CDR2 SQIVND (reference sequence). The CDR3 is made up of 14 amino acids. V was shortened by 5 bases and J by 4 bases, with 14 bases between the two germline ends. The variable domain in full, completed from reference TRBV19 and TRBJ1-2, reads DGGITQSPKYLFRKEGQNVTLSCEQNLNHDAMYWYRQDPGQGLRLIYYSQIVNDFQKGDIAEGYSVSREKKESFPLTVTSAQKNPTAFYLCASSPDSRTYGYTFGSGTRLTVV.

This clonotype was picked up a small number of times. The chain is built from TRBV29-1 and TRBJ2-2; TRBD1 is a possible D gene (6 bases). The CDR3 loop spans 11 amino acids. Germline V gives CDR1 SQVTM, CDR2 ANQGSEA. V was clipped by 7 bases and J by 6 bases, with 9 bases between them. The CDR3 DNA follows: TGCAGCGCACAGGGCGCCGGGGAGCTGTTTTTT. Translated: CSAQGAGELFF.

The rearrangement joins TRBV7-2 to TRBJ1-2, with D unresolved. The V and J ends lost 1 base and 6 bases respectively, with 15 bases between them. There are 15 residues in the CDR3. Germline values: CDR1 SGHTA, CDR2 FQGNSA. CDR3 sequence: CASSLVGWLSNGYTF. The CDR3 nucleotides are TGTGCCAGCAGCTTAGTCGGGTGGCTCTCGAATGGCTACACCTTC.

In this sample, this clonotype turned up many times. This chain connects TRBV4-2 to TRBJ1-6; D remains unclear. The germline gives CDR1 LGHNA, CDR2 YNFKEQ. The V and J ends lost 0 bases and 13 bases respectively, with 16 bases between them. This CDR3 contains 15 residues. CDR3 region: CASSQDPGPEEPLHF. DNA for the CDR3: TGTGCCAGCAGCCAAGATCCCGGTCCGGAGGAGCCCCTCCACTTT.